Following are 27 T cell receptor beta chains from one sample sequenced in a study of T cell responses to AZD1222 COVID-19 vaccine. Profiling relied on immunoSEQ multiplex PCR, and the TCRdb table lists in-frame clones only, not all of them. The sample lists 100,000 to 150,000 clones; about 89% were seen once. Here the sequenced sample was peripheral blood, taken on day 0 of AZD1222 vaccination. These TCRs come from an adult in good health.

This chain links TRBV19 with TRBJ1-5; D is unclear. The CDR3 is 16 amino acids. From germline, CDR1 is LNHDA and CDR2 SQIVND (reference sequence). Deletions cut 4 bases from V and 0 bases from J, with 13 bases between. Here the CDR3 reads CASSRIRASSNQPQHF. CDR3 nucleotides: TGTGCCAGTAGTAGAATCCGGGCCTCTAGCAATCAGCCCCAGCATTTT.

This chain connects TRBV10-3 to TRBJ1-2; TRBD1 matches 9 bases. Germline CDR1 reads ENHRY; CDR2 reads SYGVKD. The CDR3 covers 13 residues. Trimming cost V 5 bases and J 8 bases; bases outside gene matches: 6. For the CDR3, the DNA is TGTGCCATCAGTCAGACAGGGGGTTGGGGCTACACCTTC. This codes for CAISQTGGWGYTF.

The J gene is TRBJ1-1, the V gene TRBV29-1; D not certain. This CDR3 is built from 11 residues. The germline CDR1 and CDR2 sequences are SQVTM and ANQGSEA. Trimming took off 7 bases at V and 2 bases at J, with 8 bases between the two ends. CDR3 residues: CSGAENTEAFF. The CDR3 nucleotides are TGCAGCGGGGCGGAAAACACTGAAGCTTTCTTT.

This rearrangement joins TRBV6-1 to TRBJ2-7; 7 nucleotides match TRBD1. V lost 2 bases to trimming and J lost 4 bases; unmatched junction nucleotides: 5. CDR1 and CDR2 (germline): MNHNS, SASEGT. This CDR3 contains 14 residues. CDR3 region: CASSESGQIYEQYF. CDR3 sequence (DNA): TGTGCCAGCAGTGAATCGGGACAGATATACGAGCAGTACTTC.

This sequence joins TRBV27 and TRBJ1-5, with D possibly TRBD1 on 6 matching bases. Trimming took off 0 bases at V and 5 bases at J, with 17 bases between the two ends. The germline CDR1 and CDR2 sequences are MNHEY and SMNVEV (reference sequence). The CDR3 contains 17 residues. The DNA for the CDR3 is TGTGCCAGCAGTTTATCCCCGACAGGACGGGGGGATCAGCCCCAGCATTTT. Protein sequence: CASSLSPTGRGDQPQHF.

The chain is built from TRBV3-1 (or the pseudogene TRBV3-2) and TRBJ1-2; D unclear. V dropped 5 bases and J dropped 4 bases, with 17 bases sitting between them. There are 15 residues in the CDR3. The germline gives CDR1 LGHDT, CDR2 YNNKEL (reference sequence). The CDR3 DNA follows: TGTGCCAGCAGCAACGGACTCCCCGGTGGCTATGGCTACACCTTC. It is translated as CASSNGLPGGYGYTF.

This chain connects TRBV9 to TRBJ1-6, with TRBD1 matching over 7 bases. Losses at the gene ends were 5 bases for V and 7 bases for J; bases not matched to a gene: 3. Germline V gives CDR1 SGDLS, CDR2 YYNGEE. The CDR3 loop spans 13 amino acids. The CDR3 sequence is CASRGQDNSPLHF. In nucleotides, the CDR3 is TGTGCCAGCAGAGGACAGGACAATTCACCCCTCCACTTT.

The V call is TRBV30, the J call TRBJ2-7; 10 positions agree with TRBD2. V lost 4 bases, J lost 5 bases, and 11 bases stayed unmatched. This CDR3 region has 15 residues. Germline V gives CDR1 GTSNPN, CDR2 SVGIG (reference sequence). This chain's CDR3 is CAWTPASGRAHEQYF. For the CDR3, the DNA is TGTGCCTGGACCCCTGCGAGCGGGAGGGCCCACGAGCAGTACTTC.

The chain employs TRBV4-2 and TRBJ2-2; D gene unclear. The V and J ends lost 0 bases and 3 bases respectively, with 11 bases between them. Germline lookup yields CDR1 LGHNA and CDR2 YNFKEQ. The CDR3 spans 16 residues. Here the CDR3 reads CASSQDSRPDTGELFF. The CDR3 bases are TGTGCCAGCAGCCAAGATTCGAGACCAGACACCGGGGAGCTGTTTTTT.

The chain links TRBV9 to TRBJ2-7, with 9 bases lining up with TRBD1. The CDR3 covers 14 residues. Germline lookup yields CDR1 SGDLS and CDR2 YYNGEE. V lost 0 bases to trimming and J lost 5 bases; unmatched junction nucleotides: 3. This CDR3 is CASSVAGQGDEQYF. DNA of the CDR3: TGTGCCAGCAGCGTAGCGGGACAGGGAGACGAGCAGTACTTC.

The chain combines TRBV7-8 with TRBJ2-1, with TRBD2 matching over 8 bases. Losses at the gene ends were 4 bases for V and 7 bases for J; bases not matched to a gene: 3. Looked up from germline, CDR1 is SGHVS and CDR2 is FQNEAQ. CDR3 length: 13 amino acids. The CDR3 sequence is CASSSGGRNEQFF. Written as DNA, the CDR3 is TGTGCCAGCAGCTCGGGGGGGAGAAATGAGCAGTTCTTC.

The J gene is TRBJ2-1, the V gene TRBV7-2; TRBD2 agrees at 8 bases. The CDR3 has 17 residues. V dropped 5 bases and J dropped 2; count of bases not matched to a gene: 11. The germline V gene encodes CDR1 SGHTA and CDR2 FQGNSA. CDR3 protein: CASSNQGGSGTYNEQFF. The CDR3 bases are TGTGCCAGCAGCAACCAGGGCGGTAGCGGGACCTACAATGAGCAGTTCTTC.

This CDR3 is CASSPAGHQGTEAFF. CDR3 sequence (DNA): TGTGCCAGCTCACCAGCGGGACATCAGGGCACTGAAGCTTTCTTT. The chain is built from TRBV18 and TRBJ1-1; D might be TRBD1 (6 bases). The CDR3 totals 15 residues. The germline V and J ends were trimmed by 2 bases and 4 bases, with 14 bases remaining between them. CDR1 KGHSH and CDR2 LQKENI come from the germline V gene.

The chain employs TRBV6-2 or TRBV6-3 and TRBJ2-1; D gene unclear. From germline, CDR1 is MNHEY and CDR2 SVGEGT. The CDR3 extends over 13 amino acids. Trimming cost V 2 bases and J 13 bases, with 15 bases left between them. The CDR3 is CASSYVRLHLQFF. CDR3 in DNA: TGTGCCAGCAGTTACGTTCGCCTCCATCTCCAGTTCTTC.

The chain joins TRBV19 to TRBJ2-5; D is perhaps TRBD1 or TRBD2 (7 bases each). Germline V gives CDR1 LNHDA, CDR2 SQIVND (reference sequence). The V and J ends lost 3 bases and 0 bases respectively, with 11 bases between them. The CDR3 runs to 15 residues. The CDR3 DNA follows: TGTGCCAGTAGTATGGGGGGGACAGACCAAGAGACCCAGTACTTC. Protein: CASSMGGTDQETQYF.

The chain couples TRBV19 to TRBJ2-3; TRBD2 matches at 10 bases. There are 16 residues in the CDR3. With V trimmed by 6 bases and J by 1 base, 7 bases remained unmatched. CDR1 is LNHDA, CDR2 SQIVND, per germline (reference sequence). CDR3 in DNA: TGTGCCAGTAGCCAATCTAGCGGGAGTGGCACAGATACGCAGTATTTT. Its translation is CASSQSSGSGTDTQYF.

This chain connects TRBV11-3 to TRBJ2-1, with TRBD2 matching over 8 bases. Germline trimming cut 5 bases from V and 4 bases from J; bases unmatched to any gene: 7. Looked up from germline, CDR1 is SGHNT and CDR2 is YENEEA. The CDR3 loop spans 15 amino acids. For the CDR3, the DNA is TGTGCCAGCAGCGAAACTAGCGGAGTATACAATGAGCAGTTCTTC. Protein product: CASSETSGVYNEQFF. Using reference TRBV11-3 and TRBJ2-1 for the parts outside the CDR3, the full variable domain is EAGVVQSPRYKIIEKKQPVAFWCNPISGHNTLYWYLQNLGQGPELLIRYENEEAVDDSQLPKDRFSAERLKGVDSTLKIQPAELGDSAVYLCASSETSGVYNEQFFGPGTRLTVL.

On this clone itself: Relative to the germline gene, one junction end is altered; a read error may explain this. The chain is built from TRBV6-1 and TRBJ1-1; 8 nucleotides align to TRBD1. Germline values: CDR1 MNHNS, CDR2 SASEGT. CDR3 size: 13 residues. The CDR3, as DNA: TGTGCCAGCAGTGATAGCTCTTGGGACAGGATAAAATTT. Its translation is CASSDSSWDRIKF.

The genes are TRBV19 and TRBJ1-1; D not certain. The germline gives CDR1 LNHDA, CDR2 SQIVND (reference sequence). This CDR3 spans 13 amino acids. Trimming removed 3 bases at V and 5 bases at J, with 10 bases between. CDR3 amino acids: CASSMARSTEAFF. The CDR3 nucleotides are TGTGCCAGTAGTATGGCCCGATCGACTGAAGCTTTCTTT.

The chain recombines TRBV5-8 with TRBJ2-2; 13 nucleotides align to TRBD2. Per germline, CDR1 SGHTS and CDR2 YDEGEE. CDR3 length: 18 residues. After removal of 4 bases from V and 7 bases from J, the junction contained 13 bases not matched to a gene. CDR3 protein: CASSPTRLAGGIGGELFF. The DNA for the CDR3 is TGTGCCAGCAGCCCGACCCGACTAGCGGGAGGTATCGGCGGGGAGCTGTTTTTT.

The gene calls are TRBV11-3 and TRBJ2-7; either TRBD1 or TRBD2 may supply D (6 bases each). In germline, CDR1 is SGHNT, CDR2 YENEEA. The CDR3 has 13 residues. V lost 5 bases and J 6 bases, leaving 14 bases between the germline ends. CDR3 in DNA: TGTGCCAGCAGCAACCAACCGGGGGCCGAGCAGTACTTC. It encodes CASSNQPGAEQYF.

The chain uses TRBV6-2 or TRBV6-3 and TRBJ2-5; no firm D call. Per the germline V gene, CDR1 is MNHEY and CDR2 is SVGEGT. The CDR3 has 13 residues. Trimming removed 3 bases at V and 7 bases at J, with 12 bases between. The CDR3 bases are TGTGCCAGCAGTTATGGTAATAAGGCGACCCAGTACTTC. Translated, it gives CASSYGNKATQYF.

This chain links TRBV6-5 with TRBJ2-7; 9 nucleotides align to TRBD1. The CDR3 is 15 amino acids. J was trimmed by 1 base and V by 6 bases; bases with no gene match: 7. CDR1 MNHEY and CDR2 SVGAGI come from the germline V gene. The CDR3: CASRPGTGPSYEQYF. The CDR3 DNA reads TGTGCCAGCAGACCAGGGACAGGGCCATCCTACGAGCAGTACTTC.

The chain links TRBV3-1 (or the pseudogene TRBV3-2) to TRBJ1-2; 12 nucleotides line up with TRBD1. This CDR3 has 15 residues. The J segment lost 9 bases and the V segment lost 3 bases, leaving 8 bases of the junction unmatched. Germline CDR1 is LGHDT and CDR2 is YNNKEL (reference sequence). In nucleotides, the CDR3 is TGTGCCAGCAGCCAGGGGGGACAGGGGGCTTCGAGCTACACCTTC. It codes for CASSQGGQGASSYTF.

This clone was observed once. This chain joins TRBV5-1 and TRBJ2-1; D is unresolved. The CDR3 covers 17 residues. Trimming removed 0 bases at V and 13 bases at J, with 26 bases between. From germline, CDR1 is SGHRS and CDR2 YFSETQ. The CDR3 nucleotides read TGCGCCAGCAGCTTGGTGTTGCCAGGCCTCAGCGCCCGTCACCAGTTCTTC. It yields the protein CASSLVLPGLSARHQFF.

V gene TRBV18 combines with J gene TRBJ2-3, with a weak D call TRBD2 (5 bases). V was pared by 6 bases and J by 0 bases, with 13 bases between. CDR1 is KGHSH and CDR2 is LQKENI in the germline V gene. The CDR3 covers 15 residues. The CDR3 DNA sequence: TGTGCCAGCTCTCCCGGGGAGTTTAGCACAGATACGCAGTATTTT. This sequence encodes CASSPGEFSTDTQYF.

The CDR3 DNA reads as TGTGCCAGCAGCCTAACTCTGAACACCGGGGAGCTGTTTTTT. Its protein is CASSLTLNTGELFF. The chain has TRBV7-9 and TRBJ2-2; D gene ambiguous. The CDR3 has 14 residues. V lost 5 bases to trimming and J lost 1 base, with 8 bases between them. Germline CDR1 SEHNR, CDR2 FQNEAQ (reference sequence). The full variable domain, completed using reference TRBV7-9 and TRBJ2-2, is DTGVSQNPRHKITKRGQNVTFRCDPISEHNRLYWYRQTLGQGPEFLTYFQNEAQLEKSRLLSDRFSAERPKGSFSTLEIQRTEQGDSAMYLCASSLTLNTGELFFGEGSRLTVL.